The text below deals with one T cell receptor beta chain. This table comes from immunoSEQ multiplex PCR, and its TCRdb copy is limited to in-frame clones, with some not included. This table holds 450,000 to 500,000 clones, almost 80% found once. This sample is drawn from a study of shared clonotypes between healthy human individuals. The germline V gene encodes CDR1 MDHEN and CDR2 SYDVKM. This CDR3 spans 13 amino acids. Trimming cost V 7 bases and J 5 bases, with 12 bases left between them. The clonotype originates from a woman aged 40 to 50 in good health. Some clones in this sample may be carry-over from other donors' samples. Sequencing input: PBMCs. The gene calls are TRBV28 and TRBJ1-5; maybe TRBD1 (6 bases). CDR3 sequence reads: CASTWGADQPQHF. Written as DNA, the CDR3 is TGTGCCAGCACCTGGGGGGCTGATCAGCCCCAGCATTTT.